The next 2 T cell receptor beta chains were all read from a single sample in a study of shared clonotypes between healthy human individuals. Measured with immunoSEQ multiplex PCR; TCRdb has only the in-frame clones, and not every one. The sample carries 150,000 to 200,000 clones, over 85% recorded once. Sequenced input: naive CD4+ T cells sorted from blood. Subset noted: CD45RA+ positively selected. These receptors were taken from a woman aged 30 to 39 in good health.

The chain combines TRBV18 with TRBJ1-4; TRBD1 is a possible D gene (6 bases). The CDR3 covers 15 residues. Trimming pared 3 bases from V and 2 bases from J, leaving 10 bases between. Germline CDR1 reads KGHSH; CDR2 reads LQKENI. This CDR3 reads CASSPGHPTNEKLFF. In DNA form, the CDR3 reads TGTGCCAGCTCACCGGGACATCCGACTAATGAAAAACTGTTTTTT.

The chain links TRBV15 to TRBJ2-3; TRBD2 might be the D (6 bases). Germline assignment: CDR1 LNHNV and CDR2 YYDKDF (reference sequence). Trimming cost V 6 bases and J 2 bases, with 15 bases left between them. This CDR3 has 15 residues. DNA for the CDR3: TGTGCCACCAGAGTCGGAGGGCGGATCACAGATACGCAGTATTTT. It is translated as CATRVGGRITDTQYF. The whole variable domain, remainder taken from reference TRBV15 and TRBJ2-3, is DAMVIQNPRYQVTQFGKPVTLSCSQTLNHNVMYWYQQKSSQAPKLLFHYYDKDFNNEADTPDNFQSRRPNTSFCFLDIRSPGLGDTAMYLCATRVGGRITDTQYFGPGTRLTVL.